The TCR beta chain described here comes from a study of cytotoxic CD8 clonotypes in ibrutinib-treated CLL. The method was immunoSEQ multiplex PCR; TCRdb's version includes in-frame clones alone and lacks a portion of them. This table holds over 100,000 clones, 70% to 90% found once. The V gene's germline CDR1 is SGHDT and CDR2 YYEEEE. V lost 1 base to trimming and J lost 0 bases; unmatched junction nucleotides: 11. This CDR3 has 18 residues. This clone has only one observation. The source material was PBMCs, sampled after 24 months of ibrutinib treatment. The J gene is TRBJ2-3, the V gene TRBV5-6; 7 positions agree with TRBD2. This clonotype was sampled from a human donor with chronic lymphocytic leukemia. CDR3 sequence (DNA): TGTGCCAGCAGCTTGCTTGGGCTAGCGGAAAGGAGCACAGATACGCAGTATTTT. This gives the protein CASSLLGLAERSTDTQYF.